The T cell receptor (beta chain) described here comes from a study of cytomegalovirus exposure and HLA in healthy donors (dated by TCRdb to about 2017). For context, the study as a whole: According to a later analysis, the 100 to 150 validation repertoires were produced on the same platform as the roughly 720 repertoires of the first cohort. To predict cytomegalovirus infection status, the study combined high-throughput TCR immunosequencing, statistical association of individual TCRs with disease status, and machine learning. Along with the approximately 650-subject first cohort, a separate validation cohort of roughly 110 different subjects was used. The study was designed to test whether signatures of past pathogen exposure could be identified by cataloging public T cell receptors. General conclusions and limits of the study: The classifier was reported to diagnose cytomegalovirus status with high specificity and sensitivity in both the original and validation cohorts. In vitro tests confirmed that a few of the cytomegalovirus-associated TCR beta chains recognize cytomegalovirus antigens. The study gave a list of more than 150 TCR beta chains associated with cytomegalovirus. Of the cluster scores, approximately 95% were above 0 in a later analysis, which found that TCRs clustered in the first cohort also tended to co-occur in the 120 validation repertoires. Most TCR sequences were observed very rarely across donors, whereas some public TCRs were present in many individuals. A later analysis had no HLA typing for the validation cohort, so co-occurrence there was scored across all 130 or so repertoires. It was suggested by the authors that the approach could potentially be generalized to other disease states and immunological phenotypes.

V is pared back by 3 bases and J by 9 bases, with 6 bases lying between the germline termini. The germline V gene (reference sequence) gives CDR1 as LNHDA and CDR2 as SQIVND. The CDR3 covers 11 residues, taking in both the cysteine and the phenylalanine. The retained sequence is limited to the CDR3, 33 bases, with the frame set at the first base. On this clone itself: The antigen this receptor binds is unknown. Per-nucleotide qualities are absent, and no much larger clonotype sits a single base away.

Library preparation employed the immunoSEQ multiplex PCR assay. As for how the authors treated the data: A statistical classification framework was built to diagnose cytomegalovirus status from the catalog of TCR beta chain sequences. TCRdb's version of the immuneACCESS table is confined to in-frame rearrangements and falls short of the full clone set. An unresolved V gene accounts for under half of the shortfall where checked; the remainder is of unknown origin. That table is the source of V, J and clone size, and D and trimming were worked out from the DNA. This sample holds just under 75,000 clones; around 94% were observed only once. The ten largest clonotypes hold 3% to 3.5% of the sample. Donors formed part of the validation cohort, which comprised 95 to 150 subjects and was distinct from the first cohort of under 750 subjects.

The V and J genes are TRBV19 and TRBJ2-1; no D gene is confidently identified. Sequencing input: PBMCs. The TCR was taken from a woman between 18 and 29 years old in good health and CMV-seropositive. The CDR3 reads CASSILSEQFF. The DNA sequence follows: TGTGCCAGTAGTATTCTGAGTGAGCAGTTCTTC.